The 26 T cell receptor beta chains listed next were all sequenced from one sample in a study of T-cell memory formation after mild COVID-19. TCRdb itself ran the 5' RACE reads through MiXCR, one entry per CDR3 protein. The profile shows 300,000 or so distinct CDR3 sequences, more than 15% of them singletons. The sequencing input was PBMCs or a T cell subset sorted from them (not recorded which). These receptors were collected from a man in his late teens or twenties who had mild COVID-19 (a few samples of this study predate the infection). Cell type and time point are not known.

CDR3 protein: CASSQDGTNTDTQYF. DNA for the CDR3: TGTGCCAGCAGCCAAGATGGGACTAACACAGATACGCAGTATTTT. The chain has TRBV3-1 and TRBJ2-3; 7 positions agree with TRBD2. Germline V lookup: CDR1 LGHDT, CDR2 YNNKEL (reference sequence). V lost 0 bases and J lost 2; bases outside the gene matches: 2. The CDR3 is made up of 15 amino acids.

This clonotype was counted at least ten times. This chain connects TRBV9 to TRBJ1-5; D is perhaps TRBD1 (5 bases). Germline loops: CDR1 SGDLS, CDR2 YYNGEE. V was trimmed by 6 bases and J by 4 bases, leaving 26 bases between them. The CDR3 length is 18 residues. The CDR3 sequence is CASTEVYLGGALNQPQHF. The CDR3, as DNA: TGTGCCAGCACCGAGGTGTACCTGGGTGGGGCCCTTAATCAGCCCCAGCATTTT.

The chain recombines TRBV5-6 with TRBJ2-7; 9 positions match TRBD1. From germline, CDR1 is SGHDT and CDR2 YYEEEE. V lost 1 base to trimming and J lost 2 bases; unmatched junction nucleotides: 4. CDR3 length: 15 amino acids. The CDR3 DNA is TGTGCCAGCAGCTTGAAGGGACAGGGTACCTACGAGCAGTACTTC. It specifies CASSLKGQGTYEQYF.

The rearrangement links TRBV15 to TRBJ2-7; D possibly corresponds to TRBD1 (5 bases). V lost 3 bases and J 5 bases, leaving 11 bases between the germline ends. The CDR3 consists of 13 residues. From germline, CDR1 is LNHNV and CDR2 YYDKDF (reference sequence). The CDR3 region is CATSRDLQDEQYF. CDR3 coding DNA: TGTGCCACCAGCAGGGATTTACAGGACGAGCAGTACTTC.

This clonotype was counted only a few times. J is TRBJ2-5 and V is TRBV5-1; 13 positions agree with TRBD2. There are 16 residues in the CDR3. Unmatched junction bases numbered 8, after V lost 4 bases and J lost 5 bases. Germline assignment: CDR1 SGHRS and CDR2 YFSETQ. The CDR3 spells CASSPTLAGGRETQYF. In nucleotides, the CDR3 is TGCGCCAGCAGCCCCACACTAGCGGGGGGGCGGGAGACCCAGTACTTC.

This clonotype was seen a handful of times. This sequence joins TRBV5-1 and TRBJ2-1, with 10 bases identical to TRBD1. The CDR3 loop spans 16 amino acids. Germline lookup yields CDR1 SGHRS and CDR2 YFSETQ. J lost 4 bases, V lost 6 bases, and 10 bases had no gene match. The chain's CDR3 is CASTGQGVIGYNEQFF. The CDR3 nucleotides are TGCGCCAGCACCGGACAGGGGGTTATAGGATACAATGAGCAGTTCTTC.

This clonotype was detected many times. This chain joins TRBV5-1 and TRBJ1-4; D call uncertain. Germline V CDR1 and CDR2: SGHRS, YFSETQ. Trimming stripped 4 bases from V and 7 bases from J, with 14 bases between. The CDR3 extends over 14 amino acids. CDR3 nucleotide sequence: TGCGCCAGCAGCGGAGGCTTGGTGGGTGAAAAACTGTTTTTT. This encodes CASSGGLVGEKLFF.

This clonotype has just a few counts. The CDR3 nucleotides are TGTGCCAGCAGCTTTTTCGGGCAGGGAAACTCACCCCTCCACTTT. Translated: CASSFFGQGNSPLHF. The V gene is TRBV7-3, the J gene TRBJ1-6, with D perhaps matching TRBD1 (5 bases). CDR1 is SGHTA, CDR2 FQGTGA, per germline. The CDR3 spans 15 residues. With 3 bases removed from V and 10 bases from J, the gap between germline ends came to 16 bases.

This clonotype was found a few times. The chain combines TRBV7-2 with TRBJ1-1; D gene uncertain. Germline V gene lookup returns CDR1 SGHTA and CDR2 FQGNSA. Trimming stripped 3 bases from V and 7 bases from J, with 12 bases between. The CDR3 length is 13 residues. CDR3 loop: CASSLERFSEAFF. CDR3 DNA sequence: TGTGCCAGCAGCTTGGAAAGGTTCAGTGAAGCTTTCTTT.

This clonotype was found many times. V usage is TRBV7-9 and J usage is TRBJ1-5; D not resolved. CDR3 length equals 14 residues. The V end was cut by 6 bases, the J end by 1 base, with 10 bases between. Germline V gene data show CDR1 as SEHNR and CDR2 as FQNEAQ (reference sequence). CDR3 bases: TGTGCCAGCAGTCAATCGGGAAGCAATCAGCCCCAGCATTTT. It codes for CASSQSGSNQPQHF.

There are a few counts of this clonotype. The rearrangement joins TRBV12-5 to TRBJ1-1, with D unclear. Trimming stripped 7 bases from V and 9 bases from J, with 15 bases between. CDR3 size: 12 residues. Germline loops: CDR1 LGHNT, CDR2 FRNRAP. The DNA of the CDR3 is TGTGCTAGTGCCCTAACGGGCCAAAAAGCTTTCTTT. This gives the protein CASALTGQKAFF.

In this sample, this clonotype turned up many times. This chain's CDR3 is CASSLIGVWFF. In DNA, the CDR3 is TGCGCCAGCAGCTTGATTGGGGTCTGGTTCTTC. The chain uses TRBV5-1 and TRBJ2-1; D not certain. Germline V gene sequence: CDR1 SGHRS, CDR2 YFSETQ. The CDR3 is made up of 11 amino acids. V was pared by 1 base and J by 15 bases, with 11 bases between.

This clonotype has at least ten counts. The chain links TRBV7-9 to TRBJ2-3; possibly TRBD1 for D (6 bases). Germline CDR1 SEHNR, CDR2 FQNEAQ (reference sequence). CDR3 length equals 13 residues. V lost 11 bases and J 1 base, leaving 13 bases between the germline ends. In DNA, the CDR3 is TGTGCCTCCAAGGGGGTTGGCACAGATACGCAGTATTTT. It is translated as CASKGVGTDTQYF.

This rearrangement joins TRBV7-9 to TRBJ2-3; D is undetermined. Trimming took off 8 bases at V and 4 bases at J, with 10 bases between the two ends. Germline loops: CDR1 SEHNR, CDR2 FQNEAQ (reference sequence). This CDR3 contains 12 residues. Here the CDR3 reads CASGIGADTQYF. The CDR3 DNA is TGTGCCAGCGGGATTGGTGCAGATACGCAGTATTTT.

In its sample, this clonotype was seen a few times. The genes are TRBV10-3 and TRBJ2-6; D is undetermined. V lost 0 bases and J 4 bases, leaving 4 bases between the germline ends. Looked up from germline, CDR1 is ENHRY and CDR2 is SYGVKD. The CDR3 spans 14 residues. The CDR3: CAISESMGANVLTF. Written as DNA, the CDR3 is TGTGCCATCAGTGAGTCCATGGGGGCCAACGTCCTGACTTTC.

This chain connects TRBV20-1 to TRBJ1-5; TRBD1 matches 10 bases. The V and J ends lost 2 bases and 2 bases, in that order; junction bases with no gene match: 9. CDR1 is DFQATT, CDR2 SNEGSKA, per germline (reference sequence). The CDR3 has 17 amino acids. The CDR3 DNA reads as TGCAGTGCTAGACCGGACAGGGGGGTAGGAGGCAATCAGCCCCAGCATTTT. Translating gives CSARPDRGVGGNQPQHF.

The rearrangement joins TRBV4-2 to TRBJ1-1; 10 bases line up with TRBD1. The V and J ends lost 1 base and 1 base, in that order; junction bases with no gene match: 0. Germline assignment: CDR1 LGHNA and CDR2 YNFKEQ. The CDR3 loop spans 15 amino acids. The DNA for the CDR3 is TGTGCCAGCAGCCAAGGACAGGGGGCGAACACTGAAGCTTTCTTT. Translated: CASSQGQGANTEAFF.

This clonotype has only a few counts. This rearrangement joins TRBV6-5 to TRBJ1-1, with D possibly matching TRBD1 (5 bases). The CDR3 runs 13 residues. V lost 6 bases and J lost 3, with 11 bases in between. The germline CDR1 and CDR2 sequences are MNHEY and SVGAGI. CDR3 loop: CASRVTGYTEAFF. The CDR3 DNA sequence: TGTGCCAGCAGGGTCACAGGATACACTGAAGCTTTCTTT.

V is TRBV11-2 and J is TRBJ2-6, with D possibly called TRBD1 or TRBD2 (5 bases each). V lost 5 bases, J lost 3 bases, and 17 bases lay in between. The germline gives CDR1 SGHAT, CDR2 FQNNGV. CDR3 size: 17 residues. The CDR3 DNA is TGTGCCAGCAGCCTGGGACCGTATGTCGATGGGGCCAACGTCCTGACTTTC. The encoded protein is CASSLGPYVDGANVLTF.

This clonotype came up a few times. The rearrangement links TRBV12-3 or TRBV12-4 to TRBJ1-3; weak D call: TRBD1 (5 bases). The CDR3 spans 16 residues. V was cut by 5 bases and J by 0 bases, with 14 bases left in between. The CDR3 spells CASSQGRTFSGNTIYF. CDR3 in DNA: TGTGCCAGCAGTCAGGGACGGACATTCTCTGGAAACACCATATATTTT.

V gene TRBV15 combines with J gene TRBJ2-1; 7 bases map to TRBD2. The length of the CDR3 is 17 residues. V lost 1 base, J lost 7 bases, and 13 bases stayed unmatched. Germline CDR1 LNHNV, CDR2 YYDKDF (reference sequence). This chain's CDR3 is CATSRVRRGIPLNEQFF. Here the CDR3 DNA reads TGTGCCACCAGCAGAGTGCGGCGGGGGATCCCTCTAAATGAGCAGTTCTTC.

This clonotype was seen only a few times. This chain links TRBV6-2 or TRBV6-3 with TRBJ1-2, with 8 bases that match TRBD1. This CDR3 is built from 15 residues. Germline values: CDR1 MNHEY, CDR2 SVGEGT. V trimming: 6 bases; J trimming: 7 bases; junction bases outside the gene matches: 13. CDR3 loop: CASSRPDRARGGYTF. The CDR3 nucleotides are TGTGCCAGCAGCCGTCCGGACAGGGCCAGAGGTGGCTACACCTTC.

This clonotype was seen more than once but under ten times. J is TRBJ2-1 and V is TRBV9; 7 bases match TRBD1. The CDR3 is made up of 18 amino acids. J gave up 0 bases and V 1 base, and 10 bases lay outside the gene matches. Germline V gene sequence: CDR1 SGDLS, CDR2 YYNGEE. The CDR3: CASSVTGARQSSYNEQFF. The CDR3 DNA sequence: TGTGCCAGCAGCGTAACAGGGGCCCGACAAAGCTCCTACAATGAGCAGTTCTTC.

There are a few counts of this clonotype. V and J are TRBV19 and TRBJ1-1, with D maybe TRBD1 (6 bases). V was shortened by 4 bases and J by 1 base, with 10 bases between the two germline ends. Germline CDR1 LNHDA, CDR2 SQIVND (reference sequence). The CDR3 is made up of 14 amino acids. The CDR3 sequence is CASSNRAGNTEAFF. The CDR3 region has the DNA TGTGCCAGTAGTAACAGGGCCGGGAACACTGAAGCTTTCTTT.

This clonotype has a single count. DNA of the CDR3: TGTGCCAGCAGCCTAGGGGGCAATTATAATTCACCCCTCCACTTT. Translation: CASSLGGNYNSPLHF. This chain links TRBV7-3 with TRBJ1-6; 7 bases are a match to TRBD1. Germline loops: CDR1 SGHTA, CDR2 FQGTGA. CDR3 length: 15 amino acids. The junction had 5 bases not matched to a gene; V was cut back by 5 bases and J by 4 bases.

V and J are TRBV6-5 and TRBJ2-5, with a tentative D call TRBD1 (6 bases). The CDR3 spans 15 residues. Trimming took 10 bases from V and 1 from J, leaving 19 bases between them. Germline V gene data show CDR1 as MNHEY and CDR2 as SVGAGI. The DNA of the CDR3 is TGTGCCACAACAGAGACAGGCAGGGCCCAAGAGACCCAGTACTTC. It yields the protein CATTETGRAQETQYF.